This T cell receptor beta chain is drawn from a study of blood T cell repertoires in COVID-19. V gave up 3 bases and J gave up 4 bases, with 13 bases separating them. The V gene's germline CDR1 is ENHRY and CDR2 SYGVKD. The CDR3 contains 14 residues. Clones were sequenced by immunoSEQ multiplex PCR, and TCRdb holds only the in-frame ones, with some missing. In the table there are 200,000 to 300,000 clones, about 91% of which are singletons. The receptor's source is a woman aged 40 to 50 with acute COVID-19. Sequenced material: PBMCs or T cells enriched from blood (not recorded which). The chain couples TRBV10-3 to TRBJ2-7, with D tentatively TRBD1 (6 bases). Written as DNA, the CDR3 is TGTGCCATCAGTGAATCATATGGACAGTACGAGCAGTACGTC. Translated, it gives CAISESYGQYEQYV.